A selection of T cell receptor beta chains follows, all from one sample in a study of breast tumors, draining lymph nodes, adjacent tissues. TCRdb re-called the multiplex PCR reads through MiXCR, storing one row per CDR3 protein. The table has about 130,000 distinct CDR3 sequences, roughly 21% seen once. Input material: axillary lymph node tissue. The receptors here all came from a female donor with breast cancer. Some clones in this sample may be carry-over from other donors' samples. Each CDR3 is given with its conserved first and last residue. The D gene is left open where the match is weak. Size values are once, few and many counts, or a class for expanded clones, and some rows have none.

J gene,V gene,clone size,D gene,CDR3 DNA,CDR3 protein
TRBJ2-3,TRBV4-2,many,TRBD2,TGTGCCAGCAGCCAAGATTCGCAGGGAGGGCCAACGCAGTATTTT,CASSQDSQGGPTQYF
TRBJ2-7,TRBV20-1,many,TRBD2,TGCAGTGCTACCACTAGCGGGATAGACGAGCAGTACTTC,CSATTSGIDEQYF
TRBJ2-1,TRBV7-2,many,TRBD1,TGTGCCAGCAGCTTAATGACAGGGGGCAATGAGCAGTTCTTC,CASSLMTGGNEQFF
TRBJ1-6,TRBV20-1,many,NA,TGCAGTGCTAGAGTTCCACAGGGTGAGAATTCACCCCTCCACTTT,CSARVPQGENSPLHF
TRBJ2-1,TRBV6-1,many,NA,TGTGCCAGCAGTGATGAAGGGTGGCTATCCTCCTACAATGAGCAGTTCTTC,CASSDEGWLSSYNEQFF
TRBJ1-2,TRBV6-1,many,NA,TGTGCCAGCAGTGAATGGGTAGAGGACTATGGCTACACCTTC,CASSEWVEDYGYTF
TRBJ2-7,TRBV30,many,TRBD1,TGTGCCTGGAGTGTAACAGGGGGGCTAGCTAACGAGCAGTACTTC,CAWSVTGGLANEQYF
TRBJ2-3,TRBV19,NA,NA,TGTGCCAGTAGCACCACAGGGAACCTAGGGACAGATACGCAGTATTTT,CASSTTGNLGTDTQYF
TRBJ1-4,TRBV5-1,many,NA,TGCGCCAGCAGCTTGGCCCCAGGAGTTAATGAAAAACTGTTTTTT,CASSLAPGVNEKLFF
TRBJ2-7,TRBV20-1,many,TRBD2,TGCAGTGCCCCTGCTAGCGGGGGGGTCTACGAGCAGTACTTC,CSAPASGGVYEQYF
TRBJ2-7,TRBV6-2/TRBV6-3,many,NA,TGTGCCAGCAGTTACTCTGTCGACGGTCTCACCGAGCAGTACTTC,CASSYSVDGLTEQYF
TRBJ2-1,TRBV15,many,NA,TGTGCCACCAGCAGAGCACAGAATGAGCAGTTCTTC,CATSRAQNEQFF
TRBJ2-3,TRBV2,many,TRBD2,TGTGCCAGCAGTGACGTCCGAAGCGGGAGGCCCGGAGATACGCAGTATTTT,CASSDVRSGRPGDTQYF
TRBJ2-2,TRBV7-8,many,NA,TGTGCCAGCAGCTGGGGGACAACCGGGGAGCTGTTTTTT,CASSWGTTGELFF
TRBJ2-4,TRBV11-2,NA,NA,TGTGCCAGCAGCTCACCGACAATAGCCAAAAACATTCAGTACTTC,CASSSPTIAKNIQYF
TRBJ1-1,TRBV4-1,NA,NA,TGCGCCAGCAGCCACGATGGGACCGTTGGTCTAACTGAAGCTTTCTTT,CASSHDGTVGLTEAFF
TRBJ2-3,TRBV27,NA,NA,TGTGCCAGCAGTCCGACCTATAAAAGCACAGATACGCAGTATTTT,CASSPTYKSTDTQYF
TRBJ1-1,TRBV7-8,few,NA,TGTGCCAGCAGCTTAGTCGGGCCCACTGAAGCTTTCTTT,CASSLVGPTEAFF
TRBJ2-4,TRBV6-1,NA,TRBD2,TGTGCCAGCAGGGGACTAGCGGGAGCCAAAAACATTCAGTACTTC,CASRGLAGAKNIQYF
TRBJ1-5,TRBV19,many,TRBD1,TGTGCCAGTAGTATAGAGGGACAGGGCTTAAATCAGCCCCAGCATTTT,CASSIEGQGLNQPQHF
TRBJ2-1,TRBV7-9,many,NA,TGTGCCAGCAGCCAGGGGCTCAATGAGCAGTTCTTC,CASSQGLNEQFF
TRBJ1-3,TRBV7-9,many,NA,TGTGCCAGCAGCTTAGAGAGGGCTGGAAACACCATATATTTT,CASSLERAGNTIYF
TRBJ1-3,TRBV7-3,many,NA,TGTGCCAGCAGCCTCGGCCCGGGAGACTCTGGAAACACCATATATTTT,CASSLGPGDSGNTIYF